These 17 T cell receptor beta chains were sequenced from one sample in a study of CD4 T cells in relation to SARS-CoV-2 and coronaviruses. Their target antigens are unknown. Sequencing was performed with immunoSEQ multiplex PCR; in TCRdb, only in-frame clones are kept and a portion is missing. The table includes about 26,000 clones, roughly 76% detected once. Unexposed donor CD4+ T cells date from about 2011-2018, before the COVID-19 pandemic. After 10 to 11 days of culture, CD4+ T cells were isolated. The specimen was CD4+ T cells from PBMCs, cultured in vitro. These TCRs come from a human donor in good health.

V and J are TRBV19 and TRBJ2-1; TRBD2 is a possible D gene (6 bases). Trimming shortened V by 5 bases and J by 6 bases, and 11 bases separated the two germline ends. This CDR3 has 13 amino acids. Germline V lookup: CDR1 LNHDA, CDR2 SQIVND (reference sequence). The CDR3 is CASSPGESNEQFF. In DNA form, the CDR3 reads TGTGCCAGTAGTCCGGGGGAAAGCAATGAGCAGTTCTTC.

The CDR3 DNA reads as TGTGCCAGCAGGACCCCGGGACAGAGGAACGACTATGGCTACACCTTC. It translates to CASRTPGQRNDYGYTF. The chain uses TRBV6-6 and TRBJ1-2; 7 bases fit TRBD1. CDR1 MNHNY and CDR2 SVGAGI come from the germline V gene (reference sequence). CDR3 length equals 16 residues. The junction had 13 bases not matched to a gene; V was cut back by 6 bases and J by 3 bases.

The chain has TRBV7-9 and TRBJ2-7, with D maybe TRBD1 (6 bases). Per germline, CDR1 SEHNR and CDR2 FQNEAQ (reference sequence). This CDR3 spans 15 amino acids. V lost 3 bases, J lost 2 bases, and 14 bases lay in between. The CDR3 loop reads CASSLTRGIPYEQYF. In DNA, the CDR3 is TGTGCCAGCAGCTTGACCAGGGGAATCCCCTACGAGCAGTACTTC.

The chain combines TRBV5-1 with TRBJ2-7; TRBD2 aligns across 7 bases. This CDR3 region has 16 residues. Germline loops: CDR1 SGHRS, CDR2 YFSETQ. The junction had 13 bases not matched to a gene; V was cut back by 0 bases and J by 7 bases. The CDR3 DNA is TGCGCCAGCAGCTTGGAGGGCGGGGGATCGTTACGGGAGCAGTACTTC. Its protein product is CASSLEGGGSLREQYF.

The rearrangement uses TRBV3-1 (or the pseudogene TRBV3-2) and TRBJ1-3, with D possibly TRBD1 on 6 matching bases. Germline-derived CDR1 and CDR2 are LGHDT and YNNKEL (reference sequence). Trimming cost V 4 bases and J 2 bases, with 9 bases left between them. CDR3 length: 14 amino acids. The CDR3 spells CASSLGAPGNTIYF. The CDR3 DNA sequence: TGTGCCAGCAGCCTGGGGGCCCCTGGAAACACCATATATTTT.

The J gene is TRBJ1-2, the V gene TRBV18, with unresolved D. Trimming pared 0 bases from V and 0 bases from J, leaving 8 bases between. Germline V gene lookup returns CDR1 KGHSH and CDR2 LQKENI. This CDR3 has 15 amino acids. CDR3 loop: CASSPPALTNYGYTF. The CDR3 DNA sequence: TGTGCCAGCTCACCACCAGCCTTAACTAACTATGGCTACACCTTC. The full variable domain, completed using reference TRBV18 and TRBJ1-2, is NAGVMQNPRHLVRRRGQEARLRCSPMKGHSHVYWYRQLPEEGLKFMVYLQKENIIDESGMPKERFSAEFPKEGPSILRIQQVVRGDSAAYFCASSPPALTNYGYTFGSGTRLTVV.

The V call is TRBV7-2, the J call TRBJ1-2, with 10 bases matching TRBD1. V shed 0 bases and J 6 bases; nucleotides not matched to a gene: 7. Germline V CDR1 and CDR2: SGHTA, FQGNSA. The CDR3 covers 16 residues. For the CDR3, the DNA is TGTGCCAGCAGCTTAGCGCCCGGGACAGGGGCGGATGGCTACACCTTC. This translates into CASSLAPGTGADGYTF.

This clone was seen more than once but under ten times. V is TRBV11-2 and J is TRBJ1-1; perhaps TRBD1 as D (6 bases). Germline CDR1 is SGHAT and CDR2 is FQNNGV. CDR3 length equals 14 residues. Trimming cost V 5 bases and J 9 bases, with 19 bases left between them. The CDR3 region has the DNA TGTGCCAGCAGCGGCTCCGGGACACCGCTCAAAGCTTTCTTT. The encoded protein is CASSGSGTPLKAFF.

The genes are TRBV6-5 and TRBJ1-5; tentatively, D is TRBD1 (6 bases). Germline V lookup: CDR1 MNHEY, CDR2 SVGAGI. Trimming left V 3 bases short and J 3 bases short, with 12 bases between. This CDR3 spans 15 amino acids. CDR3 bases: TGTGCCAGCAGTTATACTTCAGGGGCCAATCAGCCCCAGCATTTT. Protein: CASSYTSGANQPQHF.

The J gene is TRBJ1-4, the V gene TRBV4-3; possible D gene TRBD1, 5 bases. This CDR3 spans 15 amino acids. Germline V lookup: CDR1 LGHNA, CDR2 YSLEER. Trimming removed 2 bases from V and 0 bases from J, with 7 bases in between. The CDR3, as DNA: TGCGCCAGCAGCCAACCGGGGGCAACTAATGAAAAACTGTTTTTT. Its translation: CASSQPGATNEKLFF.

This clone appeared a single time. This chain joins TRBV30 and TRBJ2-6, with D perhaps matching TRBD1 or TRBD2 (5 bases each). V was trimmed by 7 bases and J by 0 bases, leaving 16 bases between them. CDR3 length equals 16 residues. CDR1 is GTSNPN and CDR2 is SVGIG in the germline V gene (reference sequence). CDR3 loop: CASPGALPSGANVLTF. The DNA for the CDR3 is TGTGCCTCCCCCGGGGCCCTCCCCTCTGGGGCCAACGTCCTGACTTTC.

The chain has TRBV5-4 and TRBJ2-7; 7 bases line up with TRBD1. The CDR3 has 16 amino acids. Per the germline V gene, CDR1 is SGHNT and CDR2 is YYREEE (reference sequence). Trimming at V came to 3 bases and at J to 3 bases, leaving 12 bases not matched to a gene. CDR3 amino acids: CASSSDQDRTVYEQYF. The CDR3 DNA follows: TGTGCCAGCAGCTCCGATCAGGACAGGACAGTCTACGAGCAGTACTTC. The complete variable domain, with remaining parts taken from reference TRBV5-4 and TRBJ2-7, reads ETGVTQSPTHLIKTRGQQVTLRCSSQSGHNTVSWYQQALGQGPQFIFQYYREEENGRGNFPPRFSGLQFPNYSSELNVNALELDDSALYLCASSSDQDRTVYEQYFGPGTRLTVT.

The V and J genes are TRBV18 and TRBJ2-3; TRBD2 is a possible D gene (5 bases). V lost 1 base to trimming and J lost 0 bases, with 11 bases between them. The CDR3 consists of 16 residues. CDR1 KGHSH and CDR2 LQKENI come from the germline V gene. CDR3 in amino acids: CASSPLEAASTDTQYF. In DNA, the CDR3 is TGTGCCAGCTCACCACTTGAAGCGGCTAGCACAGATACGCAGTATTTT.

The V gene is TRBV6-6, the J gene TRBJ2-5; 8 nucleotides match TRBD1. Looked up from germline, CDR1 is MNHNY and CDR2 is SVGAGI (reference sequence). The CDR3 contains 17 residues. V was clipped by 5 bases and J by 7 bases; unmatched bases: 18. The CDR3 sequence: CASSPPRTGPRLGTQYF. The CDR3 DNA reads TGTGCCAGCAGTCCCCCCCGGACAGGGCCTCGGTTAGGGACCCAGTACTTC.

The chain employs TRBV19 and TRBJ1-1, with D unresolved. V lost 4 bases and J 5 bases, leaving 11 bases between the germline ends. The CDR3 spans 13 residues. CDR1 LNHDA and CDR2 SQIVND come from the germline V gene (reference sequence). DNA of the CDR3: TGTGCCAGTAGTAACACCCTCGGGACTGAAGCTTTCTTT. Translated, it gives CASSNTLGTEAFF.

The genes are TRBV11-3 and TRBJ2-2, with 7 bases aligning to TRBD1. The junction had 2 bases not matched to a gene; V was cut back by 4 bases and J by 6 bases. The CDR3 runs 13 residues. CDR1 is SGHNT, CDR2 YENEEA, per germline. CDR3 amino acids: CASSWDSPGELFF. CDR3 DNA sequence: TGTGCCAGCAGCTGGGACAGCCCCGGGGAGCTGTTTTTT.

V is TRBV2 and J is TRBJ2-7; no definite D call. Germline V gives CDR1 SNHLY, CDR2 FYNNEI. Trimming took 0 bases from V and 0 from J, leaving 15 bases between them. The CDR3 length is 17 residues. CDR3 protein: CASSEAWQAVSSYEQYF. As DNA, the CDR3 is TGTGCCAGCAGTGAAGCGTGGCAGGCAGTGAGCTCCTACGAGCAGTACTTC.